This T cell receptor (beta chain) was captured in a study of shared clonotypes between healthy human individuals. About the study: Donors had three CD4 naive, three CD4 memory, two CD8 naive and one CD8 memory plate apiece. Study results and caveats: The represented genetic and exposure-history diversity was limited by the small number of donors. Compared with clonotypes that all four donors shared, non-shared clonotypes had lower generation probabilities.

Only in-frame clones appear in the TCRdb table, and some are missing; sequencing was by immunoSEQ multiplex PCR. This repertoire shows hundreds of thousands of clones, about 95% found once; its top ten account for more than 0.085%. Only CD45RO-negative cells positively selected for CCR7 counted as naive CD8 cells, so terminally differentiated effector memory CD45RA+ cells were excluded. Germline CDR1 MDHEN, CDR2 SYDVKM. After removal of 3 bases from V and 8 bases from J, the junction contained 8 bases not matched to a gene. CDR3 length: 16 amino acids. A word on this clone: What it recognizes is unknown.

The sample taken for sequencing was naive CD8+ T cells sorted from blood. The receptor comes from a woman aged 25-40 years in good health. The chain uses TRBV28 and TRBJ2-1; 12 bases match TRBD2. CDR3 nucleotide sequence: TGTGCCAGCAGTTTCCCCAGGACTAGCGGGATGTATGAGCAGTTCTTC. Its translation is CASSFPRTSGMYEQFF.